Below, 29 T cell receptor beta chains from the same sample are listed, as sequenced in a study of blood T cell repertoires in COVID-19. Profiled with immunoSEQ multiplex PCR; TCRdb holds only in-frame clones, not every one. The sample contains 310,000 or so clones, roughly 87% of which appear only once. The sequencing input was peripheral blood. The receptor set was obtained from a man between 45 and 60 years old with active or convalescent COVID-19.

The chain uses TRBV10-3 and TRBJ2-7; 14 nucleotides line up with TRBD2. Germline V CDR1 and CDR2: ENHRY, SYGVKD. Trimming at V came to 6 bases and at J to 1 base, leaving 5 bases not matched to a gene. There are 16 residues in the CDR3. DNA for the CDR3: TGTGCCATCAGGCCGACTAGCGGGGGGGCTTCCTACGAGCAGTACTTC. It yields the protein CAIRPTSGGASYEQYF.

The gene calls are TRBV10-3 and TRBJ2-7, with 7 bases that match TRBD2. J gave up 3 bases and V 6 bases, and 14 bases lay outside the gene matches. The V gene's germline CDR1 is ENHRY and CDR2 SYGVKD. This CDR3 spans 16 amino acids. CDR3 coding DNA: TGTGCCATCAGGAACTCTGGGGGGGGAGACTACTACGAGCAGTACTTC. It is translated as CAIRNSGGGDYYEQYF.

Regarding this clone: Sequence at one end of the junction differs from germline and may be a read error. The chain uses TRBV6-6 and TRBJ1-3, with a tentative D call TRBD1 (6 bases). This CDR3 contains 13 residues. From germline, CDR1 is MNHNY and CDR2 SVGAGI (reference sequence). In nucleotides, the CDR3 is TGCGCGACAGGATCGAGCTTTGGAAACACCATATATTTT. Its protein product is CATGSSFGNTIYF.

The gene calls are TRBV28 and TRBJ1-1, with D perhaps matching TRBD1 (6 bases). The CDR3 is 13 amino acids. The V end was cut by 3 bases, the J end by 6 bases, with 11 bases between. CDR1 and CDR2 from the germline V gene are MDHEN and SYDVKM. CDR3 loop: CASSLNRDAEAFF. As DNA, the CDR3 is TGTGCCAGCAGTTTGAACAGGGACGCTGAAGCTTTCTTT.

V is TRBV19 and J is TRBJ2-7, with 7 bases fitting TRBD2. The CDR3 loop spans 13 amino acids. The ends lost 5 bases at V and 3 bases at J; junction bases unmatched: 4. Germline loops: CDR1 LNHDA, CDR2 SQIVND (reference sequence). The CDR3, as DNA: TGTGCCAGTAGTTTCCGGGAGGACTACGAGCAGTACTTC. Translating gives CASSFREDYEQYF.

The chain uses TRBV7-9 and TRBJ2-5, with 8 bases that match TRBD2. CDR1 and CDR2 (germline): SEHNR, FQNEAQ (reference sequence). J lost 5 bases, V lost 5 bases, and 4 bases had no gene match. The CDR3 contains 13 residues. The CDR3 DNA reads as TGTGCCAGCAGCAAGACTAGCGCGGAGACCCAGTACTTC. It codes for CASSKTSAETQYF.

CDR3 residues: CASSIQSLNTIYF. CDR3 coding DNA: TGTGCCAGCAGCATCCAAAGCCTTAACACCATATATTTT. This rearrangement joins TRBV5-4 to TRBJ1-3; D remains ambiguous. This CDR3 has 13 residues. The V gene lost 4 bases and the J gene lost 7 bases, with 12 bases spanning the gap. Germline CDR1 reads SGHNT; CDR2 reads YYREEE (reference sequence).

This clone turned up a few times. The CDR3 nucleotides are TGTGCCAGCAGCTTAGCGCTGGTGAGCTCTGGAAACACCATATATTTT. It specifies CASSLALVSSGNTIYF. This rearrangement joins TRBV11-2 to TRBJ1-3, with D unresolved. Germline lookup yields CDR1 SGHAT and CDR2 FQNNGV. V shed 1 base and J shed 0 bases, with 10 bases lying between them. CDR3 length: 16 amino acids. Full variable domain (rest looked up from reference TRBV11-2 and TRBJ1-3): EAGVAQSPRYKIIEKRQSVAFWCNPISGHATLYWYQQILGQGPKLLIQFQNNGVVDDSQLPKDRFSAERLKGVDSTLKIQPAKLEDSAVYLCASSLALVSSGNTIYFGEGSWLTVV.

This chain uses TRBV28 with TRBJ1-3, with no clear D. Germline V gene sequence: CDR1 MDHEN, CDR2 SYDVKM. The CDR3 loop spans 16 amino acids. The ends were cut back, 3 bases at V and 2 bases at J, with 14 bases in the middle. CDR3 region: CASSFRRWRAGNTIYF. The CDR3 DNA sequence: TGTGCCAGCAGTTTCCGGCGGTGGAGGGCTGGAAACACCATATATTTT.

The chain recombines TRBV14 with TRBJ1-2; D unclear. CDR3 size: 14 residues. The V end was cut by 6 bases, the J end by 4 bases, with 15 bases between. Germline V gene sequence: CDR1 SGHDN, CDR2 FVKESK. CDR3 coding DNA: TGTGCCAGCAGTGACGTCGACTGGGTCTATGGCTACACCTTC. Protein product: CASSDVDWVYGYTF.

The CDR3 loop is CASSLSTGTGDSPLHF. CDR3 nucleotide sequence: TGTGCCAGCAGCTTATCTACCGGGACAGGGGATTCACCCCTCCACTTT. This rearrangement joins TRBV5-5 to TRBJ1-6; 10 bases are a match to TRBD1. The CDR3 has 16 residues. With 2 bases clipped from V and 8 bases from J, the junction kept 7 bases outside the gene matches. Germline values: CDR1 SGHKS, CDR2 YYEKEE (reference sequence).

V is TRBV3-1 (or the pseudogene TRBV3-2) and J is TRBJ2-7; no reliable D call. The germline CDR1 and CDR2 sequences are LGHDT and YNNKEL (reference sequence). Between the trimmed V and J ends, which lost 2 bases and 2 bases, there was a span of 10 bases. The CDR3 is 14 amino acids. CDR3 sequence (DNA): TGTGCCAGCAGCCAAAGTCAGGCTCCCTACGAGCAGTACTTC. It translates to CASSQSQAPYEQYF.

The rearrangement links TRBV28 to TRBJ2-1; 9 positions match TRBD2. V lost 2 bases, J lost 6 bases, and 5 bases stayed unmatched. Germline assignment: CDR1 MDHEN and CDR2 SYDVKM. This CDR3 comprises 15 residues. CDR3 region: CASSLAGGIRNEQFF. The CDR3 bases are TGTGCCAGCAGTTTAGCGGGAGGGATCCGCAATGAGCAGTTCTTC.

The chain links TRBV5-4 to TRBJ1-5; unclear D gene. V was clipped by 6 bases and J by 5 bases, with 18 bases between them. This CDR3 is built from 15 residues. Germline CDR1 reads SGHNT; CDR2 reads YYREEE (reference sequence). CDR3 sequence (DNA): TGTGCCAGCAACCCGCCGGGGAAGATAGATCAGCCCCAGCATTTT. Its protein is CASNPPGKIDQPQHF. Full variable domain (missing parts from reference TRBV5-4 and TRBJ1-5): ETGVTQSPTHLIKTRGQQVTLRCSSQSGHNTVSWYQQALGQGPQFIFQYYREEENGRGNFPPRFSGLQFPNYSSELNVNALELDDSALYLCASNPPGKIDQPQHFGDGTRLSIL.

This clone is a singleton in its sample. The CDR3 bases are TGTGCCAGCAGTTACGCGTCTCACACAGGGGATGAGCAGTACTTC. It codes for CASSYASHTGDEQYF. The V and J genes are TRBV6-2 or TRBV6-3 and TRBJ2-7, with 7 nucleotides matching TRBD1. Germline CDR1 is MNHEY and CDR2 is SVGEGT. The V and J ends lost 2 bases and 7 bases, in that order; junction bases with no gene match: 11. The CDR3 covers 15 residues.

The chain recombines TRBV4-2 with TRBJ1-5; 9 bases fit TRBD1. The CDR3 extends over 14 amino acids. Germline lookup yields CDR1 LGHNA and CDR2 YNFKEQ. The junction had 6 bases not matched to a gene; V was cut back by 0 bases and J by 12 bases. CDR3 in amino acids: CASSQDRRDRVQHF. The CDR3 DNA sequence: TGTGCCAGCAGCCAAGATAGACGGGACAGGGTCCAGCATTTT.

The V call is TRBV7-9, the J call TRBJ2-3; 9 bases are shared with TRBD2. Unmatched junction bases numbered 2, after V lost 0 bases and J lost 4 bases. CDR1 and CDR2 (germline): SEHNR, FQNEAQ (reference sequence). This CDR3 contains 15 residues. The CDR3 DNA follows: TGTGCCAGCAGCTTAGCCCTAGCGGGGCCAGATACGCAGTATTTT. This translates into CASSLALAGPDTQYF.

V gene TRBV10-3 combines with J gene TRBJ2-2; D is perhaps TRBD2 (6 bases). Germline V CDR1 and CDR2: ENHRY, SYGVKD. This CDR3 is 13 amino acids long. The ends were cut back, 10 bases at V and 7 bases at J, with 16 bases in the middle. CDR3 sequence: CATRVGGDGELFF. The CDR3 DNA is TGTGCCACCCGGGTGGGGGGAGACGGGGAGCTGTTTTTT.

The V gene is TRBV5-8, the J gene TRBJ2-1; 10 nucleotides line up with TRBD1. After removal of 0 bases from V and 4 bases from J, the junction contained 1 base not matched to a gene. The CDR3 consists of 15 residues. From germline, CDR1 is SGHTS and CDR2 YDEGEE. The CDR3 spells CASSLGGQGYNEQFF. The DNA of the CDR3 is TGTGCCAGCAGCTTGGGGGGACAGGGGTACAATGAGCAGTTCTTC.

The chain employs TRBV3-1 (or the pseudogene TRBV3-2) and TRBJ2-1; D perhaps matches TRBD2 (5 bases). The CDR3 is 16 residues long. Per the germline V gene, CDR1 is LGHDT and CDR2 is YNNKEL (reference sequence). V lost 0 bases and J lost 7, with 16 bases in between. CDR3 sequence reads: CASSQDWGVVSNEQFF. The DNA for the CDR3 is TGTGCCAGCAGCCAAGACTGGGGAGTGGTCTCTAATGAGCAGTTCTTC.

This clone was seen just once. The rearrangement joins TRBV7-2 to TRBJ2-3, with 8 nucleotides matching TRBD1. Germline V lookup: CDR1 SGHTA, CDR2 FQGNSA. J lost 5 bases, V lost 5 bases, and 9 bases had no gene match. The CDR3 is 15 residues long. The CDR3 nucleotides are TGTGCCAGCAGCCCGCGTCCCGGGACAGGAGATACGCAGTATTTT. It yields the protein CASSPRPGTGDTQYF.

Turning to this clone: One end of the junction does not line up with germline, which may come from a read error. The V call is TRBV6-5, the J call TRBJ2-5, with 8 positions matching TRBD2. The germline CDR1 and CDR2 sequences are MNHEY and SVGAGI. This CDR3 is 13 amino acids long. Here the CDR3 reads CASSRPAGREADF. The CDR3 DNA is TGTGCCAGCAGTCGACCGGCGGGGCGGGAGGCCGACTTC.

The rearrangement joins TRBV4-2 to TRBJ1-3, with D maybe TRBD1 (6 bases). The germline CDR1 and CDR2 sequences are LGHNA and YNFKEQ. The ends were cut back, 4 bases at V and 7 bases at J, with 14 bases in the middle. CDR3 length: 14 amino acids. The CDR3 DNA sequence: TGTGCCAGCAGCCCCGGGACATCCCCGAACACCATATATTTT. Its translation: CASSPGTSPNTIYF.

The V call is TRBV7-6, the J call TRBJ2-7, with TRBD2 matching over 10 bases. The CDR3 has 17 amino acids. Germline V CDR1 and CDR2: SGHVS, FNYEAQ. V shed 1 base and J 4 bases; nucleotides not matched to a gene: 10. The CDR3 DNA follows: TGTGCCAGCAGCTTAGTGGCTAGCGGGAGTCTGGAATACGAGCAGTACTTC. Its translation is CASSLVASGSLEYEQYF.

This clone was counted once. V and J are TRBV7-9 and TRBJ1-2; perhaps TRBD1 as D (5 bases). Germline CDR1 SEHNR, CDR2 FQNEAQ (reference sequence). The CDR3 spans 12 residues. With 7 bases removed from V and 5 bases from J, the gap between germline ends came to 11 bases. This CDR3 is CASTSDRYGYTF. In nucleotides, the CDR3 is TGTGCCAGCACTTCAGACAGATATGGCTACACCTTC.

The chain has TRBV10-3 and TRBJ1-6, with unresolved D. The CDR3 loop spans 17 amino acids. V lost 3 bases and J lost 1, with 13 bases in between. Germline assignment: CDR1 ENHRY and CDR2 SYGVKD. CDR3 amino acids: CAISELPIGSYNSPLHF. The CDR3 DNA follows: TGTGCCATCAGTGAACTCCCTATCGGGTCCTATAATTCACCCCTCCACTTT.

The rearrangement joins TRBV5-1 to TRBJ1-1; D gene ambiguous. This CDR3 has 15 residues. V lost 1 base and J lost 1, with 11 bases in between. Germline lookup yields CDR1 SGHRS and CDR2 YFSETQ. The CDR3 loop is CASSLLGEGNTEAFF. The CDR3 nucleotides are TGCGCCAGCAGCTTGTTGGGTGAGGGGAACACTGAAGCTTTCTTT.

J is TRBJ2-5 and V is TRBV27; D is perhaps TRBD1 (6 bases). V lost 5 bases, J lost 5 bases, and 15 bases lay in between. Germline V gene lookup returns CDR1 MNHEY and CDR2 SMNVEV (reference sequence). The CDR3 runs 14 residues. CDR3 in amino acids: CASSPRGTQETQYF. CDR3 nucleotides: TGTGCCAGCAGTCCTAGGGGGACACAGGAGACCCAGTACTTC.

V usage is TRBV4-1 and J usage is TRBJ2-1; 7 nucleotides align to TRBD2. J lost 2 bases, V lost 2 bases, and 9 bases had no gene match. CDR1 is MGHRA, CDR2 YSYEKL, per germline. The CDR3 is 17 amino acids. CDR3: CASSQKLSGNAYNEQFF. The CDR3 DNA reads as TGCGCCAGCAGCCAAAAGTTAAGCGGGAACGCCTACAATGAGCAGTTCTTC.